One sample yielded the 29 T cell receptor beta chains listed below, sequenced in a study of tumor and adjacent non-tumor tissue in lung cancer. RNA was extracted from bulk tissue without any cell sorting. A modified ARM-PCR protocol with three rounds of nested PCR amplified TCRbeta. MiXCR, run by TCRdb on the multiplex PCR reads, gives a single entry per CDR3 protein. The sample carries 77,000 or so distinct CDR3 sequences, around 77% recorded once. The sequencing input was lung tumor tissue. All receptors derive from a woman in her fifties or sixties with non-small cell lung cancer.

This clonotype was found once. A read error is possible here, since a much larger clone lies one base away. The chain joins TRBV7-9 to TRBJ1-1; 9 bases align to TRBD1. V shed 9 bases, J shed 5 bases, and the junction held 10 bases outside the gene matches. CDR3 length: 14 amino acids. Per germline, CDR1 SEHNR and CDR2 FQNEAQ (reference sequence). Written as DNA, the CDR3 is TGTGCCAGGAGTCTTACAGGGGGCATAACTGAAGCTTTCTTT. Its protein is CARSLTGGITEAFF.

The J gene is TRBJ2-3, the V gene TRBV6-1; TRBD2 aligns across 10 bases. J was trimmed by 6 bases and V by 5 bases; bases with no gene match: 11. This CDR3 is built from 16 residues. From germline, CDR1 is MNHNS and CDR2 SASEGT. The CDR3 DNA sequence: TGTGCCAGCAGTAAGACCTTAGCGGGAGGCCACGATACGCAGTATTTT. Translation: CASSKTLAGGHDTQYF.

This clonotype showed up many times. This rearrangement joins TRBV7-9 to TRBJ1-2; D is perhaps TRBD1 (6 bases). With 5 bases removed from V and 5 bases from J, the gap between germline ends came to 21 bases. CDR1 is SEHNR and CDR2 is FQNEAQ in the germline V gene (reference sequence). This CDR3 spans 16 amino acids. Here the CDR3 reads CASSVAPGHPRYGYTF. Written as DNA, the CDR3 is TGTGCCAGCAGCGTCGCTCCGGGACACCCGAGATATGGCTACACCTTC. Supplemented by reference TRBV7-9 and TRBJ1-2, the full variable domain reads DTGVSQNPRHKITKRGQNVTFRCDPISEHNRLYWYRQTLGQGPEFLTYFQNEAQLEKSRLLSDRFSAERPKGSFSTLEIQRTEQGDSAMYLCASSVAPGHPRYGYTFGSGTRLTVV.

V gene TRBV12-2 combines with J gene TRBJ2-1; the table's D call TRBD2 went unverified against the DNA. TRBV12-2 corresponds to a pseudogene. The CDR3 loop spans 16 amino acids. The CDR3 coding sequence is TGTGCAAGTCGCTCTCAACTAGCGCCTAGAGAGAATGGGCAGTTCTTC. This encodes CASRSQLAPRENGQFF.

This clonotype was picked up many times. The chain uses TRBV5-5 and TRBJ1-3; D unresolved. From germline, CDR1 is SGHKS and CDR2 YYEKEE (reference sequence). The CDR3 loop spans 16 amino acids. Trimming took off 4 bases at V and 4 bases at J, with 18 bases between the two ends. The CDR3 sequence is CASSLSVGRAGNTIYF. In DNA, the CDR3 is TGTGCCAGCAGCCTCTCTGTAGGTCGGGCCGGAAACACCATATATTTT.

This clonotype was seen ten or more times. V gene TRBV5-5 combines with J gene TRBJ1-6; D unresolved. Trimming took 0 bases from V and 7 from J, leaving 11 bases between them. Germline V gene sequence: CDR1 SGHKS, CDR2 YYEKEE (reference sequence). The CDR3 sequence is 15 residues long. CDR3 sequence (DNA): TGTGCCAGCAGCTTGGCGGTTCAGATCAATTCACCCCTCCACTTT. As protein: CASSLAVQINSPLHF. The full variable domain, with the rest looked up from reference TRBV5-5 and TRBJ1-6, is DAGVTQSPTHLIKTRGQQVTLRCSPISGHKSVSWYQQVLGQGPQFIFQYYEKEERGRGNFPDRFSARQFPNYSSELNVNALLLGDSALYLCASSLAVQINSPLHFGNGTRLTVT.

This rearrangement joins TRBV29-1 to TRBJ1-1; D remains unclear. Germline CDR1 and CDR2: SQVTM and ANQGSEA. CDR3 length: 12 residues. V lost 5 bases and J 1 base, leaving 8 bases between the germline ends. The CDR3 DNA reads TGCAGCGTTCTGGTAACGAACACTGAAGCTTTCTTT. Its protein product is CSVLVTNTEAFF.

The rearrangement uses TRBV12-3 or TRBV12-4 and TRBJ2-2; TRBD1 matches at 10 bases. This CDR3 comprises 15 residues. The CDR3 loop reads CVSSPGQGITGELFF. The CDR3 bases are TGTGTAAGCAGCCCGGGACAGGGGATAACCGGGGAGCTGTTTTTT.

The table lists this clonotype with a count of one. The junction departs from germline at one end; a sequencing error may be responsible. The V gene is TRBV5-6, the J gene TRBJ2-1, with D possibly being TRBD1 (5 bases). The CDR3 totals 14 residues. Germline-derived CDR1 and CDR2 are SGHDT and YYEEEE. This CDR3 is CASNPTETHNDQFF. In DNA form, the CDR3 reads TGTGCCAGCAATCCGACAGAGACTCACAATGATCAGTTCTTC.

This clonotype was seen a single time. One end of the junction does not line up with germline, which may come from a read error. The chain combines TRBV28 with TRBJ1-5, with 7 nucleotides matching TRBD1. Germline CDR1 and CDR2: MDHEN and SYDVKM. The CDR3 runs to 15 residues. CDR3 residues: CASGFPGTEYQPQHF. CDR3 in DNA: TGTGCCAGCGGTTTCCCCGGGACAGAGTATCAGCCCCAGCATTTT.

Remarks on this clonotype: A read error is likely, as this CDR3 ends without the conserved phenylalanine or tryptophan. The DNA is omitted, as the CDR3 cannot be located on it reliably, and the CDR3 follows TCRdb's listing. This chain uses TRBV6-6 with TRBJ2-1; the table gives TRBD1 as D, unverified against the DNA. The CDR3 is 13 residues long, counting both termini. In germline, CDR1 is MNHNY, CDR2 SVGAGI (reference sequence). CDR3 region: CATSTQGGYEQFI.

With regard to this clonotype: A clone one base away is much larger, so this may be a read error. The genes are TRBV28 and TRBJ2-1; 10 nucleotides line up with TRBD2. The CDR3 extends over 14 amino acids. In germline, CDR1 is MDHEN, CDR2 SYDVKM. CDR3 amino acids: CPSRLAGALQEQFF. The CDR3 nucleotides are TGTCCCAGCAGGCTAGCGGGAGCTCTGCAGGAGCAGTTCTTC.

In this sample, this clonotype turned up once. CDR3 bases: TGTGCCAGCAGGGACGTAAATGGCGTGAGCCCCTCCTACGAGCAGTACTTC. Its translation: CASRDVNGVSPSYEQYF. The rearrangement links TRBV6-6 to TRBJ2-7, with D unresolved. CDR3 length: 17 amino acids. Trimming removed 6 bases at V and 0 bases at J, with 21 bases between. Germline V gene lookup returns CDR1 MNHNY and CDR2 SVGAGI (reference sequence).

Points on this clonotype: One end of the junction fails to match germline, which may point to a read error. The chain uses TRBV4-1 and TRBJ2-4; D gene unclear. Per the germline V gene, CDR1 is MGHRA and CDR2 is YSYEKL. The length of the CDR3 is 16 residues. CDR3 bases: TGCGCCAGCATCCAAGAAGTGGCTGTAGCCAAAAACATTCAGTACTTC. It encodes CASIQEVAVAKNIQYF.

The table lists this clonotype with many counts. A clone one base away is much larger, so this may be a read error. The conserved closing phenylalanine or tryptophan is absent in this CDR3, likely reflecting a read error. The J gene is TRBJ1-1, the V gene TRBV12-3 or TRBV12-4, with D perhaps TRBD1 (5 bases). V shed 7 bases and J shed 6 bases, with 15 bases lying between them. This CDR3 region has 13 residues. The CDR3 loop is CASTVQGDSEAFS. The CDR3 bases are TGTGCCAGCACAGTCCAGGGTGATTCTGAAGCTTTCTCT.

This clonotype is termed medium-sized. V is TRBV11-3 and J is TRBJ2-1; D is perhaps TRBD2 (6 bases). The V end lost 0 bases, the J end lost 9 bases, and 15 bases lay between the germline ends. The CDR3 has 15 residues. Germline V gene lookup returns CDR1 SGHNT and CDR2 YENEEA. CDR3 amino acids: CASSLEGGVATEQFF. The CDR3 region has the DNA TGTGCCAGCAGCTTAGAGGGCGGGGTAGCGACTGAGCAGTTCTTC.

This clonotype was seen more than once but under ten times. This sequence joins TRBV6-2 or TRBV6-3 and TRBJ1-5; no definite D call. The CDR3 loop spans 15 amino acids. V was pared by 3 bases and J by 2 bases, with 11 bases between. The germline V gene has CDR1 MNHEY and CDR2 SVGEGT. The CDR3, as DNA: TGTGCCAGCAGTTATCATCGGCCAGGCAATCAGCCCCAGCATTTT. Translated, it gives CASSYHRPGNQPQHF.

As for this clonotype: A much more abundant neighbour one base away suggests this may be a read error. The CDR3 coding sequence is TGTCCCAGCAGTTTTGGGACAGGGAGGGGTGGCTACACCTTC. Translating it yields CPSSFGTGRGGYTF. The gene calls are TRBV28 and TRBJ1-2; 9 bases are shared with TRBD1. The CDR3 is made up of 14 amino acids. CDR1 and CDR2 from the germline V gene are MDHEN and SYDVKM.

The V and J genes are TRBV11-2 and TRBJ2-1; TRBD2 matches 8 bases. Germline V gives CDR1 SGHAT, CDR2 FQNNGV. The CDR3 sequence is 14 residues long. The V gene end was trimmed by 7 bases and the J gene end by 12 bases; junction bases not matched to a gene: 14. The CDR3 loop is CASNFKREYAGQFF. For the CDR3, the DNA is TGTGCCAGCAACTTCAAGCGGGAGTACGCTGGGCAGTTCTTC.

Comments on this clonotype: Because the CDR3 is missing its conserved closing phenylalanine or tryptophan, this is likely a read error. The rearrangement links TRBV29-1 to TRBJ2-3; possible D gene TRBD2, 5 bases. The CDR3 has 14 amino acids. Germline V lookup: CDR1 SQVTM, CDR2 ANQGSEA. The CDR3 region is CSVSSGRESDTQYY. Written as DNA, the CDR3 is TGCAGCGTTTCTAGTGGGAGAGAGTCAGATACACAGTATTAT.

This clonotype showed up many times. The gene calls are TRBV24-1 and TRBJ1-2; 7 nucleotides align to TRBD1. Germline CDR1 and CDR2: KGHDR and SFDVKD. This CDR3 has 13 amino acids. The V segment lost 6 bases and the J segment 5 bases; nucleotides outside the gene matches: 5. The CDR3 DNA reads TGTGCCACCAGTCGACAGGGCGGGTATGGCTACACCTTC. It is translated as CATSRQGGYGYTF.

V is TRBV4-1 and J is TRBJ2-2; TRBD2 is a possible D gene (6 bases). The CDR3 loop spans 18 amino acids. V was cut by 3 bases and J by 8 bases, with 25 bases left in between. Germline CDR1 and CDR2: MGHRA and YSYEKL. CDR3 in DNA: TGCGCCAGCAGCCACCCCCGAAGGGGATGGAGGGGCACTGGGGAGCTGTTTTTT. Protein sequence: CASSHPRRGWRGTGELFF.

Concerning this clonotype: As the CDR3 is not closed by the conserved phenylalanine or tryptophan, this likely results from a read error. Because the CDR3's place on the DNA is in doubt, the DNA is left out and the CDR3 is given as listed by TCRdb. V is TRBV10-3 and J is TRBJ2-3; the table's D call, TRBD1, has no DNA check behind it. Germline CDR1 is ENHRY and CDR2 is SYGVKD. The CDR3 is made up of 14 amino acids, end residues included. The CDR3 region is CAIRDRGPQDTRYV.

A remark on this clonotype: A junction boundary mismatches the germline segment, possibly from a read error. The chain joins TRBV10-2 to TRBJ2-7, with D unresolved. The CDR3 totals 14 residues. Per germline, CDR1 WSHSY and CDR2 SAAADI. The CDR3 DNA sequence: TGCGCCACCCGAGACTCACATTCCTCCTACGAACAGTACTTC. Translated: CATRDSHSSYEQYF.

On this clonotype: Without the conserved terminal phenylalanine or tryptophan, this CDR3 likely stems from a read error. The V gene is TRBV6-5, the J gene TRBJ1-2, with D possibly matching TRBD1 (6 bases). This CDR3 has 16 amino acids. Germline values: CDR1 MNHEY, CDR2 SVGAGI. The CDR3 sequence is CVSSYSVKSGVYGYTI. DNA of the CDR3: TGTGTCAGCAGTTACTCCGTTAAGTCAGGGGTCTATGGCTACACCATC.

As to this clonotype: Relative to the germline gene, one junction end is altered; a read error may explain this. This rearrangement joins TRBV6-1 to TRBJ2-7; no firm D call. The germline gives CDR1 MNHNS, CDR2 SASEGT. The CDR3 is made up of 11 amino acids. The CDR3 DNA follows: TGTGCCAGAACCAGCCCCTACGAACAGTACTTC. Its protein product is CARTSPYEQYF.

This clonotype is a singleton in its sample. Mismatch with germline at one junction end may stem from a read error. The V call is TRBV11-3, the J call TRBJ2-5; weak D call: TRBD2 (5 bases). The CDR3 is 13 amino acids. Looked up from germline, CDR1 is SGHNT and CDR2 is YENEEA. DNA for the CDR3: TGTGCCAGTGGCTCTGGTGTGGGAGAGGCCCAGTACTTC. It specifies CASGSGVGEAQYF.

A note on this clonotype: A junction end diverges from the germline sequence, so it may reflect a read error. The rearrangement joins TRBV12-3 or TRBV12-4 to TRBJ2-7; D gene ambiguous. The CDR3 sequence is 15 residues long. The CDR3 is CASRLDPSSTYEQYF. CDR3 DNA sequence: TGTGCCAGCAGATTAGACCCCAGTTCCACCTACGAACAGTACTTC.

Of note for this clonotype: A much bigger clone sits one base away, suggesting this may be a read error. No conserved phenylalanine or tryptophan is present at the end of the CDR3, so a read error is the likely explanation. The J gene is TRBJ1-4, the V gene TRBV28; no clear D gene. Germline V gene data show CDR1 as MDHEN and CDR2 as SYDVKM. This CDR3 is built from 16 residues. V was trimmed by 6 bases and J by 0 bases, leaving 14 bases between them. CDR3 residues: CASRLYHGTTNEKLFY. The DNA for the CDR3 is TGTGCCAGCAGACTCTACCACGGAACAACTAATGAAAAACTGTTTTAT.